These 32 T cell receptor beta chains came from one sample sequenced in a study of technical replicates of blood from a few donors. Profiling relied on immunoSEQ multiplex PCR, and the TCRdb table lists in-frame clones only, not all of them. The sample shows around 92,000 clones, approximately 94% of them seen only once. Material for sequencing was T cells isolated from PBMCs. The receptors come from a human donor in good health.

The CDR3, as DNA: TGCGCCAGCAGCCAAGGAACTGGACACCTCGGAAACACCATATATTTT. It specifies CASSQGTGHLGNTIYF. The chain combines TRBV4-1 with TRBJ1-3, with D possibly being TRBD1 (5 bases). Germline values: CDR1 MGHRA, CDR2 YSYEKL. The CDR3 runs to 16 residues. V was pared by 1 base and J by 4 bases, with 14 bases between.

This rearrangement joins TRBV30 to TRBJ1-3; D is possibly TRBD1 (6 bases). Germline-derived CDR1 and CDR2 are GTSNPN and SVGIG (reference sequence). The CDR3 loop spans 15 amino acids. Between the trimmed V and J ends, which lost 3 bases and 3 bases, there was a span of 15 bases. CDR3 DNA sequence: TGTGCCTGGAGAAACAGGGCCAGGGTTGGAAACACCATATATTTT. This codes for CAWRNRARVGNTIYF.

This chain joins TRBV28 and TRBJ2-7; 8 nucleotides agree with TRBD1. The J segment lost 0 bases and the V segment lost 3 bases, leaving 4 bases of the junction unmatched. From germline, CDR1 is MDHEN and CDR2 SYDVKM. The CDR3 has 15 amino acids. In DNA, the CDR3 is TGTGCCAGCAGTTTCTACAGGGGGAGCTCCTACGAGCAGTACTTC. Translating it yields CASSFYRGSSYEQYF.

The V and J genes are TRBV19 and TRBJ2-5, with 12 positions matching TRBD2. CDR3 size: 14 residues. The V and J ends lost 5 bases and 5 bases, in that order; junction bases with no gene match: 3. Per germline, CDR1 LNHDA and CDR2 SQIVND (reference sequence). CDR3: CASSLAGGMETQYF. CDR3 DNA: TGTGCCAGTAGTCTAGCGGGAGGGATGGAGACCCAGTACTTC.

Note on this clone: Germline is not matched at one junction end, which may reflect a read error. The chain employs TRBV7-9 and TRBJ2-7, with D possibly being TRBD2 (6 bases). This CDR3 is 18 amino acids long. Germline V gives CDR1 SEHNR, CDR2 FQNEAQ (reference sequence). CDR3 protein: CASSLGSLGDLNTGIPSF. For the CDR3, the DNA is TGTGCCAGCAGCTTAGGTTCTTTAGGGGACTTAAACACAGGAATTCCCTCTTTC.

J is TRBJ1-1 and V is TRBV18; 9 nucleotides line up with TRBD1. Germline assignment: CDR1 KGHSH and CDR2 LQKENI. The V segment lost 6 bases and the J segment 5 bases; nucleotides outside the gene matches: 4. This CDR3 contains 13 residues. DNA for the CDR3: TGTGCCAGCTCTGGGACAGGGAGAACTGAAGCTTTCTTT. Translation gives CASSGTGRTEAFF.

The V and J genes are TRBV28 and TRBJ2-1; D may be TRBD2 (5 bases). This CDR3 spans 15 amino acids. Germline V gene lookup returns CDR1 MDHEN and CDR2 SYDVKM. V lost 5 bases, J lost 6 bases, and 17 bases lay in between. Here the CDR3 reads CASSPPGRVPNEQFF. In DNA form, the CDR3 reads TGTGCCAGCAGTCCGCCCGGGCGGGTCCCCAATGAGCAGTTCTTC.

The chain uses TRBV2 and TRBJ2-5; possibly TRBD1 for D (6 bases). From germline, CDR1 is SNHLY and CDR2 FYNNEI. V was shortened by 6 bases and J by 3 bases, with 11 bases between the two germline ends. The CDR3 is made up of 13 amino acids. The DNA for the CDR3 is TGTGCCAGCAGGGAGGACAGTGAAGAGACCCAGTACTTC. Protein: CASREDSEETQYF.

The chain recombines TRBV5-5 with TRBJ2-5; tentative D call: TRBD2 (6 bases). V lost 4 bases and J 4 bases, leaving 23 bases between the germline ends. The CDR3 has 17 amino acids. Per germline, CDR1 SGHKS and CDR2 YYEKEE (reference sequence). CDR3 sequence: CASSPLTSSNALETQYF. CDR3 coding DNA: TGTGCCAGCAGCCCCCTCACTAGCTCCAATGCATTAGAGACCCAGTACTTC. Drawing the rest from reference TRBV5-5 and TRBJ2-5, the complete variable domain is DAGVTQSPTHLIKTRGQQVTLRCSPISGHKSVSWYQQVLGQGPQFIFQYYEKEERGRGNFPDRFSARQFPNYSSELNVNALLLGDSALYLCASSPLTSSNALETQYFGPGTRLLVL.

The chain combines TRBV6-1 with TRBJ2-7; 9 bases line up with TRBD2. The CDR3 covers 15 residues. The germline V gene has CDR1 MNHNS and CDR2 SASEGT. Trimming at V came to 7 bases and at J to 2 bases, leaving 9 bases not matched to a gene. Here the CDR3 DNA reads TGTGCCAGCAACCTTGGAGCGGGGGGCCCCTACGAGCAGTACTTC. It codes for CASNLGAGGPYEQYF.

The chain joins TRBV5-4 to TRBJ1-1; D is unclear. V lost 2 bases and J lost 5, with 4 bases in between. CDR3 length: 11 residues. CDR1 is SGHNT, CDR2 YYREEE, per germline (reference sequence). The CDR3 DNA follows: TGTGCCAGCAGCTTTGAGACTGAAGCTTTCTTT. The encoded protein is CASSFETEAFF.

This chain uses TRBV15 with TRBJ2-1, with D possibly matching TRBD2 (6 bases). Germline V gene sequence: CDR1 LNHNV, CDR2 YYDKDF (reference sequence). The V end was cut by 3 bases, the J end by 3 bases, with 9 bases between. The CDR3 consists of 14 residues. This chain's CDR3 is CATSSAGSYNEQFF. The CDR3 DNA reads TGTGCCACCAGCAGCGCGGGGAGCTACAATGAGCAGTTCTTC.

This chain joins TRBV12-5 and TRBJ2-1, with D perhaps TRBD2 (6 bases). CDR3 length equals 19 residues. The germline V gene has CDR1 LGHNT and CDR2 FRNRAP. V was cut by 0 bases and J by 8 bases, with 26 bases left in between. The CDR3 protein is CASGLVPFRGSLLVDEQFF. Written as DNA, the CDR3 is TGTGCTAGTGGTTTGGTACCTTTCCGGGGGAGCCTCCTCGTAGATGAGCAGTTCTTC.

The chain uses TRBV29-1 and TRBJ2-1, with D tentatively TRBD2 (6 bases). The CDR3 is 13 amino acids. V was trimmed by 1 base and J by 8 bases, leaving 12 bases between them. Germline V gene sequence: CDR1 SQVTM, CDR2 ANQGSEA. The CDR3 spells CSVEAGEEDEQFF. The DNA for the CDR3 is TGCAGCGTTGAAGCGGGGGAGGAGGATGAGCAGTTCTTC.

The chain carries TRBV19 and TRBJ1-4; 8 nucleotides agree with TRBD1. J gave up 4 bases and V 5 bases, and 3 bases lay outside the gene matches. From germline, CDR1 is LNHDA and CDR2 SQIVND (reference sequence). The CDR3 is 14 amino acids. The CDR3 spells CASSSTGGNEKLFF. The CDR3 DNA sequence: TGTGCCAGTAGTTCAACAGGGGGTAATGAAAAACTGTTTTTT.

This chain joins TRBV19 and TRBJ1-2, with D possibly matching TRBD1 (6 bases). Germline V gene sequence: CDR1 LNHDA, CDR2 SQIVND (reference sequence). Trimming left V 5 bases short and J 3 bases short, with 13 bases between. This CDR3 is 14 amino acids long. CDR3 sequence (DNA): TGTGCCAGTAGTGGAGACAGGATAGACTATGGCTACACCTTC. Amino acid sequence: CASSGDRIDYGYTF. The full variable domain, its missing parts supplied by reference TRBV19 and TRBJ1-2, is DGGITQSPKYLFRKEGQNVTLSCEQNLNHDAMYWYRQDPGQGLRLIYYSQIVNDFQKGDIAEGYSVSREKKESFPLTVTSAQKNPTAFYLCASSGDRIDYGYTFGSGTRLTVV.

CDR3 bases: TGTGCCAGCAGTTTATCTGCAGGTCGGAATCAGCCCCAGCATTTT. Its protein product is CASSLSAGRNQPQHF. This chain uses TRBV27 with TRBJ1-5; D remains ambiguous. Per the germline V gene, CDR1 is MNHEY and CDR2 is SMNVEV (reference sequence). The CDR3 is 15 amino acids. V gave up 0 bases and J gave up 4 bases, with 10 bases separating them.

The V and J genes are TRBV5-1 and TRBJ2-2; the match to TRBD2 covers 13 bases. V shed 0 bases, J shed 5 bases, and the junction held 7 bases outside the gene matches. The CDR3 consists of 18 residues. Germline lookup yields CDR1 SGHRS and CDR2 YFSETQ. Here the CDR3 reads CASSLELAGGPRTGELFF. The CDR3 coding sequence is TGCGCCAGCAGCTTGGAACTAGCGGGAGGGCCACGGACCGGGGAGCTGTTTTTT.

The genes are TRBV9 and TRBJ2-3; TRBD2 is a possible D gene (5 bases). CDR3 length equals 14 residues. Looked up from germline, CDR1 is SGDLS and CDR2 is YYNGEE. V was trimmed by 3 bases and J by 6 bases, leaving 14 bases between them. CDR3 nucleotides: TGTGCCAGCAGCGAAGCGGTGACCCTTGATACGCAGTATTTT. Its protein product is CASSEAVTLDTQYF. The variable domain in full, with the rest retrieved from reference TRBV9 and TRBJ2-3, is DSGVTQTPKHLITATGQRVTLRCSPRSGDLSVYWYQQSLDQGLQFLIQYYNGEERAKGNILERFSAQQFPDLHSELNLSSLELGDSALYFCASSEAVTLDTQYFGPGTRLTVL.

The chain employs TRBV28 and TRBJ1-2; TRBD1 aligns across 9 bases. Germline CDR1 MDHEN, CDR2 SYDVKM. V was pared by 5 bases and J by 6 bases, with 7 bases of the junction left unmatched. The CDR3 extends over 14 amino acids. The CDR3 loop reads CASSPRGQGNGYTF. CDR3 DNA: TGTGCCAGCAGTCCGAGGGGACAGGGAAATGGCTACACCTTC.

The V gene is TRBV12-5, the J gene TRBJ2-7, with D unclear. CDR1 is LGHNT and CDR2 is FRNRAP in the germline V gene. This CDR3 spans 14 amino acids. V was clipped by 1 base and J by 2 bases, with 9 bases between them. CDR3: CASGLGPNTYEQYF. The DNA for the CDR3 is TGTGCTAGTGGTTTGGGGCCAAATACCTACGAGCAGTACTTC. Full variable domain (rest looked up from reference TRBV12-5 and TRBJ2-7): DARVTQTPRHKVTEMGQEVTMRCQPILGHNTVFWYRQTMMQGLELLAYFRNRAPLDDSGMPKDRFSAEMPDATLATLKIQPSEPRDSAVYFCASGLGPNTYEQYFGPGTRLTVT.

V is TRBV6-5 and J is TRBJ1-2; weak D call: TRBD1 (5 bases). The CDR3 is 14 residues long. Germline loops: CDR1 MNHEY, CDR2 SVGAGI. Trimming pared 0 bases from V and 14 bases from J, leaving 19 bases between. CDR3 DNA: TGTGCCAGCAGTTACTCGGAGGTCCTCTGGGGGAGGACCTTC. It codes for CASSYSEVLWGRTF.

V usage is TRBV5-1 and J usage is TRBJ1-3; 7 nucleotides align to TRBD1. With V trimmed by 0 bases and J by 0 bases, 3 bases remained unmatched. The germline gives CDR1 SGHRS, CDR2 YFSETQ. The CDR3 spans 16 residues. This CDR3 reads CASSLGGTDSGNTIYF. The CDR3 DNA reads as TGCGCCAGCAGCTTGGGCGGGACAGACTCTGGAAACACCATATATTTT.

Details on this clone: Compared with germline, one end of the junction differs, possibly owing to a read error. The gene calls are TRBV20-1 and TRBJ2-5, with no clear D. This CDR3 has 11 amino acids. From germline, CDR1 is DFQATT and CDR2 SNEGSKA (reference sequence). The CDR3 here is CSGNLDETANF. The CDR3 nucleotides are TGCAGTGGTAATCTAGACGAAACGGCGAACTTC.

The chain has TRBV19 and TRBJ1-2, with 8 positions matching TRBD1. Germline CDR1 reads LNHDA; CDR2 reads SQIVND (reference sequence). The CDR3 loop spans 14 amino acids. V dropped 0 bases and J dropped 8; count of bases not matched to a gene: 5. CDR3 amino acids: CASSIDRRQGGYTF. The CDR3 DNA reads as TGTGCCAGTAGTATAGATCGGAGACAGGGGGGCTACACCTTC.

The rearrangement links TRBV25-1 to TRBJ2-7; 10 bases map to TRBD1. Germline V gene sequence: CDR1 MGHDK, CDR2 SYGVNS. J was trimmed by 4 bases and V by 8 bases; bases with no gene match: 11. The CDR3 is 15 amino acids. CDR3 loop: CASVFLWDRGYEQYF. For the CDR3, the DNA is TGTGCCAGCGTCTTCTTGTGGGACAGGGGTTACGAGCAGTACTTC.

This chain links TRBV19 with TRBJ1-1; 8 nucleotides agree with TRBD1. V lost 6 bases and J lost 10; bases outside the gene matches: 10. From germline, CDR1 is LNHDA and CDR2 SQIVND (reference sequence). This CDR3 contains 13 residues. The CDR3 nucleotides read TGTGCCAGTAGGGGCCAGGGGGCGCGGGGAGCTTTCTTT. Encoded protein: CASRGQGARGAFF. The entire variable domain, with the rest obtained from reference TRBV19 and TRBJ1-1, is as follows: DGGITQSPKYLFRKEGQNVTLSCEQNLNHDAMYWYRQDPGQGLRLIYYSQIVNDFQKGDIAEGYSVSREKKESFPLTVTSAQKNPTAFYLCASRGQGARGAFFGQGTRLTVV.

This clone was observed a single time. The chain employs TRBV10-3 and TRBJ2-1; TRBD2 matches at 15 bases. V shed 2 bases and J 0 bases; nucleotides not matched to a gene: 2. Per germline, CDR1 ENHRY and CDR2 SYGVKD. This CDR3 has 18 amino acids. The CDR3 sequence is CAISEGLAGGSSYNEQFF. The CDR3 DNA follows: TGTGCCATCAGTGAGGGACTAGCGGGAGGGAGCTCCTACAATGAGCAGTTCTTC.

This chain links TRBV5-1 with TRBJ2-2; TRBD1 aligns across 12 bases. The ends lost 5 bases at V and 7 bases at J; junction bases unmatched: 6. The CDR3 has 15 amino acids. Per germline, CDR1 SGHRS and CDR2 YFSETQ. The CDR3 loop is CASRPGQGAIGELFF. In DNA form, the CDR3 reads TGCGCCAGCAGACCGGGACAGGGGGCTATCGGGGAGCTGTTTTTT.

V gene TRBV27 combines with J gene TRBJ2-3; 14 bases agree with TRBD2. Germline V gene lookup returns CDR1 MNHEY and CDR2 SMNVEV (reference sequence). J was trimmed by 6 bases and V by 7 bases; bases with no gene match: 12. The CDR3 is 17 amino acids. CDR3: CASTTSGGVSGADTQYF. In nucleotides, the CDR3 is TGTGCCAGCACGACTAGCGGGGGGGTGTCAGGGGCGGATACGCAGTATTTT.

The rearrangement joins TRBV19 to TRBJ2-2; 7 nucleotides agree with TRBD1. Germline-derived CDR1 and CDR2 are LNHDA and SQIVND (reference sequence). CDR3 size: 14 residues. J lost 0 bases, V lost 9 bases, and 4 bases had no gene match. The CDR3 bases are TGTGCCAGCTGGGACAGAGCGAACACCGGGGAGCTGTTTTTT. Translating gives CASWDRANTGELFF.

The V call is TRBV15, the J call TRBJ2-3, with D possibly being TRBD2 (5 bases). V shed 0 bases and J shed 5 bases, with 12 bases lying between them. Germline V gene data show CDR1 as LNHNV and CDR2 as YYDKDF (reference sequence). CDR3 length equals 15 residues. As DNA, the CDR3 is TGTGCCACCAGCAGAGATAAGGTAGCGAGAGATACGCAGTATTTT. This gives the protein CATSRDKVARDTQYF.